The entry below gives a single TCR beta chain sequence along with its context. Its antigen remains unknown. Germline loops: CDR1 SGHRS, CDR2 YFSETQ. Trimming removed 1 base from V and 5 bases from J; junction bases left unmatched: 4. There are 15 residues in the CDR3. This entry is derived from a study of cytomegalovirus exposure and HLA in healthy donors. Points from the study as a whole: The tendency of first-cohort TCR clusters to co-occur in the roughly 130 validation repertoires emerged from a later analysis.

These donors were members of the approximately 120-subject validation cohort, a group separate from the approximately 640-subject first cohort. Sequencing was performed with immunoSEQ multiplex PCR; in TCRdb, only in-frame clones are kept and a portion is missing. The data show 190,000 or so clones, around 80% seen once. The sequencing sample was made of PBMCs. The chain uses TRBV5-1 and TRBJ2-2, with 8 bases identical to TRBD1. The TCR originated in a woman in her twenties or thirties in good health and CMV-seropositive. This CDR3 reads CASSLTGGWTGELFF. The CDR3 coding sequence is TGCGCCAGCAGCTTGACAGGGGGTTGGACCGGGGAGCTGTTTTTT.